These T cell receptor beta chains were read from a single sample in a study of CD8+CD57+ T cells in acquired aplastic anemia. MiXCR, run by TCRdb on the reads, gives a single entry per CDR3 protein. This sample has hundreds of thousands of distinct CDR3 sequences; approximately 57% occur once, and the top ten carry around 1.3%. Input material: sorted CD4+, CD8+, or CD8+CD57+ T cells (not recorded which) from PBMCs. The receptor set was obtained from a human donor with aplastic anemia. Both conserved end residues are part of each CDR3. Each record gives: clone size, V gene, J gene, D gene, CDR3 protein, CDR3 DNA. The D gene is left open where the match is weak. Clone size appears in some rows only: once, few, many, or a class for an expanded clone.

>.|TRBV20-1|TRBJ1-1|TRBD1
CSAENQGAEAFF
TGCAGTGCCGAGAATCAGGGGGCTGAAGCTTTCTTT
>many|TRBV20-1|TRBJ2-5|TRBD1
CSAGDRAQPETQYF
TGCAGTGCCGGGGACAGGGCACAACCAGAGACCCAGTACTTC
>.|TRBV20-1|TRBJ2-3|TRBD1
CSASSGQTTQYF
TGCAGTGCTAGCTCGGGACAGACTACGCAGTATTTT
>.|TRBV4-1|TRBJ1-2|.
CASSQEQGGGYTF
TGCGCCAGCAGCCAAGAACAGGGCGGCGGCTACACCTTC
>.|TRBV10-3|TRBJ1-6|.
CAISVRGSSPLHF
TGTGCCATCAGTGTGAGGGGTTCGTCACCCCTCCACTTT
>few|TRBV4-3|TRBJ1-6|.
CASSLGRGNSPLHF
TGCGCCAGCAGCCTAGGGCGGGGTAATTCACCCCTCCACTTT
>once|TRBV24-1|TRBJ2-2|.
CATSDSRANTGELSF
TGTGCCACCAGTGACAGCAGGGCGAACACCGGGGAGCTGTCTTTT
>.|TRBV19|TRBJ1-1|TRBD1
CASSVLLPGQQNTEAFF
TGTGCCAGTAGTGTATTATTACCGGGACAGCAGAACACTGAAGCTTTCTTT
>.|TRBV6-2/TRBV6-3|TRBJ2-7|.
CASSGKNSPEQYF
TGTGCCAGCAGCGGGAAGAACAGCCCCGAGCAGTACTTC
>.|TRBV7-9|TRBJ1-1|.
CASSLVAGLGTFF
TGTGCCAGCAGCTTAGTTGCAGGGCTAGGAACTTTCTTT
>once|TRBV12-5|TRBJ2-7|.
CASGLWQFSSYEQYF
TGTGCTAGTGGTTTATGGCAGTTCAGCTCCTACGAGCAGTACTTC
>.|TRBV29-1|TRBJ2-7|.
CSVTNGGAYEQYF
TGCAGCGTCACGAACGGTGGAGCATACGAGCAGTACTTC
>once|TRBV5-1|TRBJ2-7|TRBD1
CASSRRPGQGEFEQYF
TGCGCCAGCAGCCGACGCCCGGGACAGGGCGAATTCGAGCAGTACTTC
>many|TRBV3-1|TRBJ2-7|TRBD2
CASSLGTSGTTYEQYF
TGTGCCAGCAGCCTCGGGACTAGCGGGACGACCTACGAGCAGTACTTC
>.|TRBV5-1|TRBJ1-1|.
CASSLGGGYTEAFF
TGCGCCAGCAGCTTGGGTGGGGGCTACACTGAAGCTTTCTTT
>.|TRBV19|TRBJ1-2|.
CASSTPGLYGYTF
TGTGCCAGTAGTACGCCGGGACTCTATGGCTACACCTTC
>few|TRBV10-1|TRBJ2-5|TRBD2
CASSEREGETQYF
TGCGCCAGCAGTGAACGGGAGGGGGAGACCCAGTACTTC
>many|TRBV12-3/TRBV12-4|TRBJ2-1|.
CASSPDLAAGQFF
TGTGCCAGCAGTCCCGACCTTGCCGCTGGGCAGTTCTTC
>.|TRBV19|TRBJ2-7|.
CATQDSSYEQYF
TGTGCCACCCAGGACAGCTCCTACGAGCAGTACTTC
>few|TRBV7-8|TRBJ2-5|.
CASSLLGSEQETQYF
TGTGCCAGCAGCCTCCTGGGCAGCGAACAAGAGACCCAGTACTTC
>many|TRBV9|TRBJ1-3|.
CASSVQVSGSGNTIYF
TGTGCCAGCAGCGTCCAGGTTTCGGGCTCTGGAAACACCATATATTTT
>.|TRBV7-8|TRBJ2-1|TRBD2
CASTQGLAGGSSYNEQFF
TGTGCCAGCACCCAGGGACTAGCGGGGGGGAGCTCCTACAATGAGCAGTTCTTC
>many|TRBV5-1|TRBJ2-7|TRBD2
CASSLRGTSGEQYF
TGCGCCAGCAGCTTGAGGGGGACTAGCGGCGAGCAGTACTTC
>.|TRBV9|TRBJ2-1|TRBD1
CASSVENRGVEQFF
TGTGCCAGCAGCGTAGAGAACAGGGGAGTTGAGCAGTTCTTC